The sequence of this T cell receptor beta chain was determined in a study of cytomegalovirus exposure and HLA in healthy donors. Germline CDR1 MDHEN, CDR2 SYDVKM. Trimming pared 3 bases from V and 1 base from J, leaving 6 bases between. The CDR3 has 13 residues. On this clone: The antigen remains unidentified.

Study-wide points: In a later analysis, parvovirus B19, influenza, CMV and Epstein-Barr virus appeared linked to several top co-occurrence clusters.

It was with 60 Vbeta and 13 Jbeta primers that the PCR ran. Only in-frame clones appear in the TCRdb table, and some are missing; sequencing was by immunoSEQ multiplex PCR. The sample yields more than 55,000 clones, of which the top ten take up roughly 5%. Source material: PBMCs. This receptor was obtained from a woman aged 40 to 50 in good health and CMV-seropositive. V gene TRBV28 combines with J gene TRBJ1-2; D unresolved. CDR3 sequence: CASSFGGNYGYTF. The CDR3 DNA follows: TGTGCCAGCAGTTTCGGTGGTAACTATGGCTACACCTTC.